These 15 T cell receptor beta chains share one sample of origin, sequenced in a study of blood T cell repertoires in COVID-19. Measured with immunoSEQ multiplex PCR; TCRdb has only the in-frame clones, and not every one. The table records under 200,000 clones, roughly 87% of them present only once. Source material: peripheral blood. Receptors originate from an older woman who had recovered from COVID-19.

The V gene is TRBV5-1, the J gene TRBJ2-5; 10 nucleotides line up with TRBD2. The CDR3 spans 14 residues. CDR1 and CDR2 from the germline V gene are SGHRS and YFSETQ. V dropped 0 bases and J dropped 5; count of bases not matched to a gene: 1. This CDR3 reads CASSLAGLAETQYF. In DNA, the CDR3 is TGCGCCAGCAGCTTGGCGGGACTAGCGGAGACCCAGTACTTC.

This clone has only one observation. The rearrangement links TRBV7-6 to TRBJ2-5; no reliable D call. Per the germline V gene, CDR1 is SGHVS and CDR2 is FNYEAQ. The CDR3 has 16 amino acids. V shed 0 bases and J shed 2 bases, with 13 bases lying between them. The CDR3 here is CASSLAPPEPQETQYF. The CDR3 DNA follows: TGTGCCAGCAGCTTAGCCCCCCCCGAGCCTCAAGAGACCCAGTACTTC.

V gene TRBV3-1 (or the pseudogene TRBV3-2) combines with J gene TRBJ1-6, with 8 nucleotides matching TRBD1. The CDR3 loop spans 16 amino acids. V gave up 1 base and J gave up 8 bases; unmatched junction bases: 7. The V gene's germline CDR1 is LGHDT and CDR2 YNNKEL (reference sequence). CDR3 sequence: CASSQGQGRMDSPLHF. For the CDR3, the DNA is TGTGCCAGCAGCCAAGGACAGGGGAGGATGGATTCACCCCTCCACTTT.

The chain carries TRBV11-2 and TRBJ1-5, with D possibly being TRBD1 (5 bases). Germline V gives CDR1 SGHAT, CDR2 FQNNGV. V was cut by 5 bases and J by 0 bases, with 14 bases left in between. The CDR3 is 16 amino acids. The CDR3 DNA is TGTGCCAGCAGCGAAGACAGTTTTTATAGCAATCAGCCCCAGCATTTT. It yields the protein CASSEDSFYSNQPQHF.

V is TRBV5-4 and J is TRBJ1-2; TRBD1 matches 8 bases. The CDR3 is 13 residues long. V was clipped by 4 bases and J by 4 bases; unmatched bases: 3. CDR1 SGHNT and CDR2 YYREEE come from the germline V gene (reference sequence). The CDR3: CASSPDRGYGYTF. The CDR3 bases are TGTGCCAGCAGCCCTGACAGGGGCTATGGCTACACCTTC.

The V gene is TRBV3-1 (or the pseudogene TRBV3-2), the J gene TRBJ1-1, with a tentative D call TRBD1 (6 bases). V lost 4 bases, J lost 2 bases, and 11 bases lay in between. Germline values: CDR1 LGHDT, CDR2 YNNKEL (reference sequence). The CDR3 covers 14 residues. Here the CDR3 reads CASSLLTGNTEAFF. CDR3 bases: TGTGCCAGCAGCCTTTTGACAGGCAACACTGAAGCTTTCTTT.

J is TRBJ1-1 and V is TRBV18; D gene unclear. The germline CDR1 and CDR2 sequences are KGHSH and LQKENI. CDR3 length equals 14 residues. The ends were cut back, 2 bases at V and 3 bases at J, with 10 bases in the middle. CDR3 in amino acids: CASSPSSLDTEAFF. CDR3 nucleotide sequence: TGTGCCAGCTCACCATCTAGCTTGGACACTGAAGCTTTCTTT.

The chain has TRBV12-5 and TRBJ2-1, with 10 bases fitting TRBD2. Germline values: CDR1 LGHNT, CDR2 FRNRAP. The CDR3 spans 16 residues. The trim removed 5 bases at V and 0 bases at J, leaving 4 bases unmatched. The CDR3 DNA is TGTGCTAGTGGTCCTATAGCGGGGGGCTCCTACAATGAGCAGTTCTTC. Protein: CASGPIAGGSYNEQFF.

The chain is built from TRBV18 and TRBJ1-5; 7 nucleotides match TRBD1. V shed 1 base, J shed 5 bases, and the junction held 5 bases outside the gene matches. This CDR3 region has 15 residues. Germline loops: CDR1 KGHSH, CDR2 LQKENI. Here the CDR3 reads CASSPQGAYDQPQHF. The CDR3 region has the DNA TGTGCCAGCTCACCACAGGGGGCGTATGATCAGCCCCAGCATTTT.

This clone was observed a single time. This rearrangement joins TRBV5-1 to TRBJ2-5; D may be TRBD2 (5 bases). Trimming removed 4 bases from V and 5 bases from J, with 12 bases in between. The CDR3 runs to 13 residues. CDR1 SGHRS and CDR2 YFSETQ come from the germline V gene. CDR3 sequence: CASSPTSRETQYF. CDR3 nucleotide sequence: TGCGCCAGCAGCCCCACTAGTAGGGAGACCCAGTACTTC.

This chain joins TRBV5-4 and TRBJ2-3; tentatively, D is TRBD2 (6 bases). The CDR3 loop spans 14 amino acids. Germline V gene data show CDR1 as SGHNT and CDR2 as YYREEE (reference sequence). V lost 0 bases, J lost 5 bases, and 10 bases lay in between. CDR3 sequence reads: CASSLELAGDTQYF. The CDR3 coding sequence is TGTGCCAGCAGCTTGGAACTAGCTGGAGATACGCAGTATTTT.

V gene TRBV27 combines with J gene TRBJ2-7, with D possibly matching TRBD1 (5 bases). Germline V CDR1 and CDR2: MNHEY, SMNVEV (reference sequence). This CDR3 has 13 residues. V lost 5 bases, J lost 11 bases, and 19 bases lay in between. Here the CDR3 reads CASSLQTDTVKYF. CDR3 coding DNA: TGTGCCAGCAGTCTCCAGACAGACACAGTGAAGTACTTC.

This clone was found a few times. CDR3 loop: CASSAWDTKTETQYF. DNA for the CDR3: TGTGCCAGCAGTGCATGGGACACAAAGACGGAGACCCAGTACTTC. The chain carries TRBV28 and TRBJ2-5; a weak D match, TRBD1 (6 bases). Germline V gene data show CDR1 as MDHEN and CDR2 as SYDVKM. This CDR3 has 15 residues. V lost 5 bases and J lost 5, with 18 bases in between.

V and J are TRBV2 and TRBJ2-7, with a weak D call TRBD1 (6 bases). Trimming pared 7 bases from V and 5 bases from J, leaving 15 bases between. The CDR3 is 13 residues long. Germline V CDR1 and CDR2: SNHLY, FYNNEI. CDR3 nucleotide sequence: TGTGCCAGCATATACCAGGGGTTAAACGAGCAGTACTTC. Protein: CASIYQGLNEQYF.

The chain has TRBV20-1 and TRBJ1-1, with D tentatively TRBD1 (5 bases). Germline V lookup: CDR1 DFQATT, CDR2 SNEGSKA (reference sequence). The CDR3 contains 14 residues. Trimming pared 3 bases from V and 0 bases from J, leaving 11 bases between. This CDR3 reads CSASLGVMNTEAFF. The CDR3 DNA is TGCAGTGCTAGTTTAGGGGTCATGAACACTGAAGCTTTCTTT.